Following are 11 T cell receptor beta chains from one sample sequenced in a study of blood T cell repertoires in COVID-19. Clones were read by immunoSEQ multiplex PCR, and TCRdb kept only the in-frame ones, dropping some. This sample has about 180,000 clones, with roughly 77% found just once. The specimen sequenced was peripheral blood. The origin of the receptors is a man in his 70s with active or convalescent COVID-19.

The V gene is TRBV5-1, the J gene TRBJ2-5, with a tentative D call TRBD2 (5 bases). Trimming left V 0 bases short and J 6 bases short, with 21 bases between. This CDR3 has 17 residues. Germline loops: CDR1 SGHRS, CDR2 YFSETQ. The CDR3 nucleotides read TGCGCCAGCAGCTTGGGGGATTGGACGTCTGAGGGCAAGACCCAGTACTTC. This translates into CASSLGDWTSEGKTQYF.

This chain uses TRBV6-6 with TRBJ1-1, with 7 positions matching TRBD1. CDR3 length equals 13 residues. Per the germline V gene, CDR1 is MNHNY and CDR2 is SVGAGI (reference sequence). V trimming: 2 bases; J trimming: 5 bases; junction bases outside the gene matches: 2. CDR3: CASSYPTGTEAFF. CDR3 nucleotides: TGTGCCAGCAGTTACCCGACAGGGACTGAAGCTTTCTTT.

The chain carries TRBV5-5 and TRBJ2-1; perhaps TRBD2 as D (5 bases). V dropped 2 bases and J dropped 6 bases, with 15 bases sitting between them. The CDR3 runs to 15 residues. Per the germline V gene, CDR1 is SGHKS and CDR2 is YYEKEE (reference sequence). Written as DNA, the CDR3 is TGTGCCAGCAGCTTAGCCGCATCTAGCCTCAATGAGCAGTTCTTC. Translating it yields CASSLAASSLNEQFF.

This clone was seen many times. This sample includes further DNA sequences coding for the same CDR3. The chain combines TRBV7-9 with TRBJ1-4; 8 bases agree with TRBD1. Germline loops: CDR1 SEHNR, CDR2 FQNEAQ (reference sequence). This CDR3 contains 14 residues. V lost 5 bases, J lost 8 bases, and 7 bases stayed unmatched. The CDR3 coding sequence is TGTGCCAGCAGCCCGGACAGGGCACGAGAAAAACTGTTTTTT. Translated, it gives CASSPDRAREKLFF.

The chain couples TRBV5-5 to TRBJ2-6, with 12 bases identical to TRBD2. V lost 3 bases to trimming and J lost 0 bases; unmatched junction nucleotides: 4. The CDR3 runs 18 residues. Germline V gives CDR1 SGHKS, CDR2 YYEKEE (reference sequence). The CDR3 sequence: CASSSGLAGISGANVLTF. The DNA for the CDR3 is TGTGCCAGCAGCTCAGGACTAGCGGGAATCTCTGGGGCCAACGTCCTGACTTTC.

The chain has TRBV7-8 and TRBJ2-3; 8 bases align to TRBD2. The CDR3 contains 15 residues. From germline, CDR1 is SGHVS and CDR2 FQNEAQ. The V segment lost 5 bases and the J segment 3 bases; nucleotides outside the gene matches: 7. The CDR3 nucleotides are TGTGCCAGCAGCCCGGGACTAGTTGGTACAGATACGCAGTATTTT. This encodes CASSPGLVGTDTQYF.

The genes are TRBV2 and TRBJ1-1; TRBD1 is a possible D gene (6 bases). CDR1 SNHLY and CDR2 FYNNEI come from the germline V gene. The CDR3 runs to 14 residues. V gave up 4 bases and J gave up 1 base, with 10 bases separating them. CDR3 sequence reads: CASSVGTKNTEAFF. CDR3 DNA sequence: TGTGCCAGCAGTGTAGGGACAAAGAACACTGAAGCTTTCTTT. Variable domain in full (rest from reference TRBV2 and TRBJ1-1): EPEVTQTPSHQVTQMGQEVILRCVPISNHLYFYWYRQILGQKVEFLVSFYNNEISEKSEIFDDQFSVERPDGSNFTLKIRSTKLEDSAMYFCASSVGTKNTEAFFGQGTRLTVV.

The chain combines TRBV5-1 with TRBJ2-2; 11 nucleotides agree with TRBD1. The CDR3 runs 16 residues. J lost 7 bases, V lost 4 bases, and 9 bases had no gene match. The germline CDR1 and CDR2 sequences are SGHRS and YFSETQ. The CDR3 bases are TGCGCCAGCAGCATCGGACAGGGGGCTACTGGCGGGGAGCTGTTTTTT. As protein: CASSIGQGATGGELFF.

The chain has TRBV2 and TRBJ2-2; the match to TRBD2 covers 8 bases. CDR1 and CDR2 (germline): SNHLY, FYNNEI. Trimming cost V 3 bases and J 5 bases; bases outside gene matches: 8. The CDR3 totals 16 residues. CDR3 residues: CASSDPGGISTGELFF. As DNA, the CDR3 is TGTGCCAGCAGTGACCCGGGGGGGATCAGTACCGGGGAGCTGTTTTTT.

V and J are TRBV5-1 and TRBJ1-1, with 9 positions matching TRBD1. Trimming removed 4 bases from V and 1 base from J; junction bases left unmatched: 23. The length of the CDR3 is 21 residues. Germline V gives CDR1 SGHRS, CDR2 YFSETQ. The DNA for the CDR3 is TGCGCCAGCAGCCGTTATATTCCGGGACAGGGCTTATTTCGTGGGAACACTGAAGCTTTCTTT. Translating gives CASSRYIPGQGLFRGNTEAFF. The whole variable domain, filled in from reference TRBV5-1 and TRBJ1-1, reads KAGVTQTPRYLIKTRGQQVTLSCSPISGHRSVSWYQQTPGQGLQFLFEYFSETQRNKGNFPGRFSGRQFSNSRSEMNVSTLELGDSALYLCASSRYIPGQGLFRGNTEAFFGQGTRLTVV.

The V and J genes are TRBV7-2 and TRBJ2-3; 8 bases align to TRBD2. The CDR3 has 17 residues. Per germline, CDR1 SGHTA and CDR2 FQGNSA. The V and J ends lost 1 base and 4 bases, in that order; junction bases with no gene match: 10. The CDR3 DNA reads TGTGCCAGCAGCTTAGTTTTGCGGGGACTAGAGTCAGATACGCAGTATTTT. It is translated as CASSLVLRGLESDTQYF.